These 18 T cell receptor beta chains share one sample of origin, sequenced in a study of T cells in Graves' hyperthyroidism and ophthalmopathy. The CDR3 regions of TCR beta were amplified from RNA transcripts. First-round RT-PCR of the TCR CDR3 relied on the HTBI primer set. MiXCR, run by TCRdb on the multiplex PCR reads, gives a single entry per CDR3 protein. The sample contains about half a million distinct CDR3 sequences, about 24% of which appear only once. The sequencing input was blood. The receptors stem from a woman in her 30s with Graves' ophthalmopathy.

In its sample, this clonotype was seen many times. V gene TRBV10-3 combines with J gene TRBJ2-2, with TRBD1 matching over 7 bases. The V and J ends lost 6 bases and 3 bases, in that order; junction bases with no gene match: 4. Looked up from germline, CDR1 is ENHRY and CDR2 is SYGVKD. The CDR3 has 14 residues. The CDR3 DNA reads TGTGCCATCAGAACAGGGGCGGACACCGGGGAGCTGTTTTTT. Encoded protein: CAIRTGADTGELFF.

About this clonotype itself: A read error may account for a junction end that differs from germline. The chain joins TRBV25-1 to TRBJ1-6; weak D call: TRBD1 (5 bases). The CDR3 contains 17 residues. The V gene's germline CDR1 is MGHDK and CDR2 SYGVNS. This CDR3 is CAGSDRPTGPYNSPLHF. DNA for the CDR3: TGTGCCGGCAGTGATCGACCTACAGGTCCTTATAATTCACCCCTCCACTTT.

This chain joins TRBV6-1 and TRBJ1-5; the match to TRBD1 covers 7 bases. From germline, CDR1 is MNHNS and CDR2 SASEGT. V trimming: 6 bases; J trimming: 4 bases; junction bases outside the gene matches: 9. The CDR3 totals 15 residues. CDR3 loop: CASSSDRERNQPQHF. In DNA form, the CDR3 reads TGTGCCAGCAGCTCCGACAGGGAGAGGAATCAGCCCCAGCATTTT.

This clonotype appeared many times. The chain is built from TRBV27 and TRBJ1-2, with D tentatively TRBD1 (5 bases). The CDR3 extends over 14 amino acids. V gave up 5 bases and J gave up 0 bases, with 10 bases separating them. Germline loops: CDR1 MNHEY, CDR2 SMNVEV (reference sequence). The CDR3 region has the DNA TGTGCCAGCAGTCCGGGACTGGCTAACTATGGCTACACCTTC. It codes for CASSPGLANYGYTF.

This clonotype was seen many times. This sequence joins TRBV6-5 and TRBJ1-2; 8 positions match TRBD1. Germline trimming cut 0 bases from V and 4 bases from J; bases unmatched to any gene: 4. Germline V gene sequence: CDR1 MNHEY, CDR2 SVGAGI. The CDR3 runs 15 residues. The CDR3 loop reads CASSYSGTGLYGYTF. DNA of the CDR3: TGTGCCAGCAGTTACTCAGGGACAGGTCTCTATGGCTACACCTTC.

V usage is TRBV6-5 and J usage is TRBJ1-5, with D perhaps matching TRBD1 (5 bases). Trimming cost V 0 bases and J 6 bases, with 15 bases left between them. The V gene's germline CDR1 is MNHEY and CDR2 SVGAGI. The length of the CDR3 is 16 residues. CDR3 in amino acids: CASSYSKGRLGQPQHF. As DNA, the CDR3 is TGTGCCAGCAGTTACTCCAAGGGGAGGTTGGGTCAGCCCCAGCATTTT.

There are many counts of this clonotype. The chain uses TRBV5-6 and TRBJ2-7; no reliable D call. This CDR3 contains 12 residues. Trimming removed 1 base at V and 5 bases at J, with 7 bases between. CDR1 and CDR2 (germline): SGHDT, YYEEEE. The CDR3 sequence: CASSLWYDEQYF. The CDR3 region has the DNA TGTGCCAGCAGCTTGTGGTACGACGAGCAGTACTTC.

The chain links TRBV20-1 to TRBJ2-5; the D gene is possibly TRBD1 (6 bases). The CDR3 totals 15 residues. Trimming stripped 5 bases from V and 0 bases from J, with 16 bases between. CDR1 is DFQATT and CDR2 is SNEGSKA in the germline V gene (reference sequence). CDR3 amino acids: CSARIPGQHQETQYF. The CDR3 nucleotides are TGCAGTGCTCGAATTCCGGGACAACACCAAGAGACCCAGTACTTC.

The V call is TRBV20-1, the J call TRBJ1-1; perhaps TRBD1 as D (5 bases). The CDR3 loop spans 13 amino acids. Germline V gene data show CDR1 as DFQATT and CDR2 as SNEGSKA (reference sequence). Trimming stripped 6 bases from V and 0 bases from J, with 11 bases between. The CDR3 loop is CSAPTGMNTEAFF. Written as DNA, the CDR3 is TGCAGTGCCCCTACAGGTATGAACACTGAAGCTTTCTTT.

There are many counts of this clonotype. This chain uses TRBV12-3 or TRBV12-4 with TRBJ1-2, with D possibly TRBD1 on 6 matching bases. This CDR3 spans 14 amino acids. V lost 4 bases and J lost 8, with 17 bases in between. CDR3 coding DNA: TGTGCCAGCAGTTGGACAGACAGGCTTCAAGGCTACACCTTC. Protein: CASSWTDRLQGYTF.

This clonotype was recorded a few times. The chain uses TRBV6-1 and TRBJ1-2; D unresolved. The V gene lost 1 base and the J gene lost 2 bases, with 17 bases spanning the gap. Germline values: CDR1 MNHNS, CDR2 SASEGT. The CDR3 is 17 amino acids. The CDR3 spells CASSEGDAWQENYGYTF. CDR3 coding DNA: TGTGCCAGCAGTGAAGGGGATGCTTGGCAGGAGAACTATGGCTACACCTTC.

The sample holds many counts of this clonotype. The CDR3 is CASEQGIPNTEAFF. CDR3 coding DNA: TGTGCCAGCGAACAGGGGATTCCGAACACTGAAGCTTTCTTT. This chain joins TRBV6-1 and TRBJ1-1; TRBD1 matches at 7 bases. Germline CDR1 MNHNS, CDR2 SASEGT. CDR3 length: 14 amino acids. After removal of 8 bases from V and 1 base from J, the junction contained 7 bases not matched to a gene.

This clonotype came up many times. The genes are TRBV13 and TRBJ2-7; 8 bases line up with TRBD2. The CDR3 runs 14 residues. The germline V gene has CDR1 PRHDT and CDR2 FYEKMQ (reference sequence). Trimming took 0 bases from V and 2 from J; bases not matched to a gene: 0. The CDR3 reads CASSLGGGAYEQYF. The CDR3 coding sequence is TGTGCCAGCAGCTTAGGCGGGGGGGCCTACGAGCAGTACTTC.

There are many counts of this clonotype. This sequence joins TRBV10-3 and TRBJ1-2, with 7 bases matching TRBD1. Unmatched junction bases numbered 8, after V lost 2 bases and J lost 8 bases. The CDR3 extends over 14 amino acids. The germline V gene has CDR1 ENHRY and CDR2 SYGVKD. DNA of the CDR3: TGTGCCATCAGTGAGAGGCAGGGGGAAGTGGGCTACACCTTC. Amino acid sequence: CAISERQGEVGYTF.

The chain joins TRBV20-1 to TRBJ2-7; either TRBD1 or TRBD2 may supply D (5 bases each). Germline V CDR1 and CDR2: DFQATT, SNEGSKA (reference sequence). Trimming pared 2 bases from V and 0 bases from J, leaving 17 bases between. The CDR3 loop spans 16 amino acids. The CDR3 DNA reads TGCAGTGCTAGAAACGGGGTCGGGGCGGCCTCCTACGAGCAGTACTTC. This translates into CSARNGVGAASYEQYF.

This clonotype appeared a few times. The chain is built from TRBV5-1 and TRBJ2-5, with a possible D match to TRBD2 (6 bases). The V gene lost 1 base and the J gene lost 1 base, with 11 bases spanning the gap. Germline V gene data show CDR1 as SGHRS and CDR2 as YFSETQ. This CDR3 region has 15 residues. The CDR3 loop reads CASSLTRGVQETQYF. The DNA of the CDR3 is TGCGCCAGCAGCTTGACCCGCGGGGTCCAAGAGACCCAGTACTTC.

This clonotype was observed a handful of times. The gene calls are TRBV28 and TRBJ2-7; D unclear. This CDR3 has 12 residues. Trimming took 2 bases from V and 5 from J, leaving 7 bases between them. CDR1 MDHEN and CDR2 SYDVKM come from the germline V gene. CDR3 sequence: CASSLGRNEQYF. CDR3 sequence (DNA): TGTGCCAGCAGTTTAGGCAGGAACGAGCAGTACTTC. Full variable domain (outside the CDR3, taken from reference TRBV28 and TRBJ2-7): DVKVTQSSRYLVKRTGEKVFLECVQDMDHENMFWYRQDPGLGLRLIYFSYDVKMKEKGDIPEGYSVSREKKERFSLILESASTNQTSMYLCASSLGRNEQYFGPGTRLTVT.

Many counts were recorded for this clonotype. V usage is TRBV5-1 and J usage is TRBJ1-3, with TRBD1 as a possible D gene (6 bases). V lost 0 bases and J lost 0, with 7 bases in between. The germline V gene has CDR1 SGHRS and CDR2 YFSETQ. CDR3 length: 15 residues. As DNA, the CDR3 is TGCGCCAGCAGCTTGGACAGGGACTCTGGAAACACCATATATTTT. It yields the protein CASSLDRDSGNTIYF.